This TCR beta chain is drawn from a study of CD8+ T cells in alopecia areata. Overall study findings and caveats: Persistence during tofacitinib was seen for many expanded lesional clones in scalp and blood. Scalp samples also contribute reads from the resident alphabeta T cells found in normal skin.

cDNA reverse transcribed from extracted RNA served as the sequencing template. Method: immunoSEQ multiplex PCR; TCRdb's copy keeps in-frame clones and lacks some. The sample shows some 150,000 clones, roughly 58% of them seen only once. In the case of this clone: Antigen specificity is unknown.

Treatment described: oral pan-JAK inhibitor, 5-10 mg twice daily. Samples from alopecia areata patients were lesional scalp punch biopsies and peripheral blood. Using a FACSAria, the CD4+ and CD8+ T cells were sorted from the PBMCs. The V segment lost 4 bases and the J segment 2 bases; nucleotides outside the gene matches: 10. The CDR3 sequence is 16 residues long. Germline assignment: CDR1 SGDLS and CDR2 YYNGEE. This clonotype was sampled from a human donor with alopecia areata. The sample in question was CD4+ T cells sorted from blood, obtained at approximately week 56, from a patient treated with tofacitinib. This chain joins TRBV9 and TRBJ2-3; 7 nucleotides align to TRBD2. The CDR3 DNA reads as TGTGCCAGCAGCTTCCGAGCGGGACCCTCCACAGATACGCAGTATTTT. This sequence encodes CASSFRAGPSTDTQYF.